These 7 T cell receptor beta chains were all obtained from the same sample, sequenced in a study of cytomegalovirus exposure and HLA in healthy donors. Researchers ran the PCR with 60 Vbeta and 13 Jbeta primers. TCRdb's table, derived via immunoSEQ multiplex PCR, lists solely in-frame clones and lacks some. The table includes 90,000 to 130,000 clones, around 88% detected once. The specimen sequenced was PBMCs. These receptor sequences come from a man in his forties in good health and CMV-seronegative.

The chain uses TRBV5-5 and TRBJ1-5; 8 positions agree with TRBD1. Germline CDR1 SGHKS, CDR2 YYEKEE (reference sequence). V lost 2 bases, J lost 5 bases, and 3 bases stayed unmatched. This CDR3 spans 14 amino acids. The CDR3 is CASSFRGLDQPQHF. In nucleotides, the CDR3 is TGTGCCAGCAGCTTCAGGGGGCTGGATCAGCCCCAGCATTTT. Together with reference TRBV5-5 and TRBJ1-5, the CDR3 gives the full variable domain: DAGVTQSPTHLIKTRGQQVTLRCSPISGHKSVSWYQQVLGQGPQFIFQYYEKEERGRGNFPDRFSARQFPNYSSELNVNALLLGDSALYLCASSFRGLDQPQHFGDGTRLSIL.

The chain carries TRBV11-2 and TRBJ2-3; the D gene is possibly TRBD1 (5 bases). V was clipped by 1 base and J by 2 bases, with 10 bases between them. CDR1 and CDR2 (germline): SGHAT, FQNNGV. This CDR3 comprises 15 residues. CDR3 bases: TGTGCCAGCAGCTTAGTCACCAGGGTCACAGATACGCAGTATTTT. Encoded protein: CASSLVTRVTDTQYF.

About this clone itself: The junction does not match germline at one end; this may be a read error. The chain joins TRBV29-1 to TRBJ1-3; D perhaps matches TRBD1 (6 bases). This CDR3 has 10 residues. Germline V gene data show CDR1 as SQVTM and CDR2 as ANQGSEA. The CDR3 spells CSVEEGNREF. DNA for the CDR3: TGCAGCGTTGAAGAAGGGAACAGGGAGTTT.

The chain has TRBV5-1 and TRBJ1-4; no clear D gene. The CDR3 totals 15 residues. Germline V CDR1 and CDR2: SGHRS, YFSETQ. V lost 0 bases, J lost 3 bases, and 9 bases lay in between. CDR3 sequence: CASSLGGDPNEKLFF. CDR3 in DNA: TGCGCCAGCAGCTTGGGAGGAGACCCTAATGAAAAACTGTTTTTT.

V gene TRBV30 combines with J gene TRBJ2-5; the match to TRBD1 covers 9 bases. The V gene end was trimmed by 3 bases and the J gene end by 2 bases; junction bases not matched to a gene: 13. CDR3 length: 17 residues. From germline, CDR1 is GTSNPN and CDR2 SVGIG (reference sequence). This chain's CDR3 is CAWSAGNDGQGQETQYF. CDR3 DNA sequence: TGTGCCTGGAGCGCCGGAAATGACGGACAGGGGCAAGAGACCCAGTACTTC.

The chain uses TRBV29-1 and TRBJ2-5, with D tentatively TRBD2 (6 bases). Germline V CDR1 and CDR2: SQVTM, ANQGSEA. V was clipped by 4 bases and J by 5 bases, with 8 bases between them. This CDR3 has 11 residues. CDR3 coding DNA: TGCAGCGTTGGGGGAGGTGAGACCCAGTACTTC. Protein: CSVGGGETQYF.

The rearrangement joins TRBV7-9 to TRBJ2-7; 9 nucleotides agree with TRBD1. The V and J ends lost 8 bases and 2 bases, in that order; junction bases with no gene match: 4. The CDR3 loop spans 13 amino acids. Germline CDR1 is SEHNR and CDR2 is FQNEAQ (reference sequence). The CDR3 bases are TGTGCCAGCCGGGACAGGGACACCTACGAGCAGTACTTC. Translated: CASRDRDTYEQYF.